The T cell receptor (beta chain) under discussion was sequenced for a study of blood T cell repertoires in COVID-19. While infection was still active, Seattle patients were enrolled and then followed longitudinally. The table came from immunoSEQ multiplex PCR; TCRdb's copy has only in-frame clones and leaves some out. Of 150,000 to 200,000 clones detected, 80% to 85% appear once; the ten largest clones hold under 10%. CDR3 size: 17 residues. V was clipped by 4 bases and J by 0 bases; unmatched bases: 7. Germline assignment: CDR1 SQVTM and CDR2 ANQGSEA. Sequencing was performed on peripheral blood. The rearrangement joins TRBV29-1 to TRBJ2-6; the match to TRBD1 covers 9 bases. The TCR originated in a woman in her 70s with COVID-19, enrolled during active disease. The CDR3 is CSVAGDRANSGANVLTF. Written as DNA, the CDR3 is TGCAGCGTTGCCGGGGACAGGGCCAACTCTGGGGCCAACGTCCTGACTTTC. Filled out from reference TRBV29-1 and TRBJ2-6, the complete variable domain reads SAVISQKPSRDICQRGTSLTIQCQVDSQVTMMFWYRQQPGQSLTLIATANQGSEATYESGFVIDKFPISRPNLTFSTLTVSNMSPEDSSIYLCSVAGDRANSGANVLTFGAGSRLTVL.